This T cell receptor (beta chain) was recovered during a study of T-cell memory formation after mild COVID-19. Study-level background: TCR clusters were largely donor specific. Study-level findings and limits: Chiefly within CM and EM were the contracting CD4+ clones; CD8+ ones were within EMRA.

The CDR3 spans 14 residues. V lost 5 bases, J lost 4 bases, and 15 bases lay in between. CDR1 and CDR2 from the germline V gene are SQVTM and ANQGSEA. TCRdb analysed the 5' RACE reads with MiXCR anew, one entry per CDR3 protein. The data hold hundreds of thousands of distinct CDR3 sequences, with around 27% observed a single time. Of note for this clonotype: The antigen remains undetermined.

This receptor was obtained from an adult woman who had mild COVID-19 (a few samples of this study predate the infection). Cell type and time point are not known. The sample comprised PBMCs or a T cell subset sorted from them (not recorded which). This sequence joins TRBV29-1 and TRBJ2-1; D is undetermined. Written as DNA, the CDR3 is TGCAGCGTTTTATGGCAGGAAACTTACAATGAGCAGTTCTTC. Encoded protein: CSVLWQETYNEQFF.